A selection of T cell receptor beta chains follows, all from one sample in a study of cytomegalovirus exposure and HLA in healthy donors. The method was immunoSEQ multiplex PCR; TCRdb's version includes in-frame clones alone and lacks a portion of them. The sample holds roughly 200,000 clones, approximately 86% seen once. Sequenced material: PBMCs. These receptors were obtained from a woman in her twenties or thirties in good health and CMV-seronegative. CDR3s include the opening cysteine and the closing phenylalanine or tryptophan. The order of the fields is J gene, V gene, clone size, D gene, CDR3 DNA, CDR3 protein. A D gene is named only where the DNA matches it firmly. The size entry is marked missing in some rows and otherwise reads once, few, many or a size class.

TRBJ1-1,TRBV6-1,.,.,TGTGCCAGCAGTTCAGGGAAAACCGACACTGAAGCTTTCTTT,CASSSGKTDTEAFF
TRBJ1-5,TRBV6-1,.,.,TGTGCCAGCATTCGAGCTTATAGCAATCAGCCCCAGCATTTT,CASIRAYSNQPQHF
TRBJ2-4,TRBV30,.,.,TGTGCCTGTGTGCCTAACAGTTTAGCCAAAAACATTCAGTACTTC,CACVPNSLAKNIQYF
TRBJ2-1,TRBV5-1,few,.,TGCGCCAGCAGCTTGGCTACCTACAATGAGCAGTTCTTC,CASSLATYNEQFF
TRBJ2-2,TRBV10-3,.,.,TGTGCCATCAAAGGGGGAACGGCTCCGAACACCGGGGAGCTGTTTTTT,CAIKGGTAPNTGELFF
TRBJ1-2,TRBV7-3,once,TRBD1,TGTGCCAGCAGCTCCCCAGGGGGCAATGGCTACACCTTC,CASSSPGGNGYTF
TRBJ2-7,TRBV27,.,TRBD2,TGTGCCAGCAGTTGGGGAGGGGCCCCTTACGAGCAGTACTTC,CASSWGGAPYEQYF
TRBJ2-7,TRBV19,.,.,TGTGCCAGTAGTCCTGGACATGCCTACGAGCAGTACTTC,CASSPGHAYEQYF
TRBJ1-1,TRBV6-5,.,TRBD1,TGTGCCAGCACGTACAGGGGGGACACTGAAGCTTTCTTT,CASTYRGDTEAFF
TRBJ2-7,TRBV5-4,few,.,TGTGCCAGCAGCGACCGGGACTCCTACGAGCAGTACTTC,CASSDRDSYEQYF
TRBJ2-7,TRBV5-1,.,TRBD1,TGCGCCAGCAGCGCGGGACAGGGAAACGAGCAGTACTTC,CASSAGQGNEQYF
TRBJ2-7,TRBV21-1,.,.,TGTGCCAGCAGCCCTCGGCCGGGACAGGAGACCGGCGAGCAGTACTTC,CASSPRPGQETGEQYF
TRBJ2-6,TRBV2,once,.,TGTGCCAGCAGTGAGCGGCCTCCCGTGGCCAACGTCCTGACTTTC,CASSERPPVANVLTF
TRBJ2-2,TRBV6-5,.,.,TGTGCCAGCAGAAGGAGGCCCCCCGGCGCCGGGGAGCTGTTTTTT,CASRRRPPGAGELFF
TRBJ1-2,TRBV6-1,.,.,TGTGCCAGCAGTGAATGGAGCCGGCGGGGCTACACCTTC,CASSEWSRRGYTF
TRBJ2-1,TRBV9,.,.,TGTGCCAGCAGCGCGGAGGGCCGGAGCTCCTACAATGAGCAGTTCTTC,CASSAEGRSSYNEQFF
TRBJ1-5,TRBV2,once,TRBD1,TGTGCCAGCACCCTCCCGGGACAGAGAGGTCAGCCCCAGCATTTT,CASTLPGQRGQPQHF
TRBJ1-2,TRBV6-1,.,TRBD1,TGTGCCAGCAGTGGAAGGAGGGACAGTAGTGTCTATGGCTACACCTTC,CASSGRRDSSVYGYTF
TRBJ2-1,TRBV11-3,.,TRBD1,TGTGCCAGCAGCTTAGAGACAGGGACAGGGCAGTTCTTC,CASSLETGTGQFF
TRBJ1-2,TRBV29-1,few,TRBD1,TGCAGCGTGGGGACAGGGAGCTATGGCTACACCTTC,CSVGTGSYGYTF
TRBJ2-7,TRBV19,.,.,TGTGCCAGTAGTATAAGCTCAATACAGGGCTACGAGCAGTACTTC,CASSISSIQGYEQYF
TRBJ2-5,TRBV7-2,once,TRBD1,TGTGCCAGCAGCTTGATGGGACAGCCTGGGGAGACCCAGTACTTC,CASSLMGQPGETQYF
TRBJ1-4,TRBV6-5,.,TRBD1,TGTGCCAGCAGTGAGGGGGCTAGGGAAAAACTGTTTTTT,CASSEGAREKLFF
TRBJ2-7,TRBV27,.,TRBD2,TGTGCCAGCAGTCCTGGACTAGCGGGAACAACCTACGAGCAGTACTTC,CASSPGLAGTTYEQYF
TRBJ2-3,TRBV28,.,.,TGTGCCAGCAGTCCCCACGAGATCGAAAGCACAGATACGCAGTATTTT,CASSPHEIESTDTQYF
TRBJ2-3,TRBV5-3,.,TRBD2,TGTGCCAGAAGCCTAGTAGCGGGGCCCAGCACAGATACGCAGTATTTT,CARSLVAGPSTDTQYF
TRBJ2-5,TRBV18,.,.,TGTGCCAGCTCACCATCCGGCAGGGGCTCAGGGGAGACCCAGTACTTC,CASSPSGRGSGETQYF
TRBJ2-1,TRBV5-1,.,.,TGCGCCAGCAGCTTGGACGGCTACAATGAGCAGTTCTTC,CASSLDGYNEQFF
TRBJ2-1,TRBV5-1,.,TRBD2,TGCGCCAGCAGCCCTCGACCAAGGACTAGCGGCGAGCAGTTCTTC,CASSPRPRTSGEQFF
TRBJ2-1,TRBV19,.,.,TGTGCCAGTAGTATTCACGCGGGAATATACAATGAGCAGTTCTTC,CASSIHAGIYNEQFF
TRBJ2-7,TRBV15,.,TRBD2,TGTGCCACCAGCAGAGATTTGGCTAGCGGGATGTTAGAGCAGTACTTC,CATSRDLASGMLEQYF
TRBJ1-2,TRBV4-1,.,TRBD1,TGCGCCAGCAGCCAATCGGGACAGGGCTACTATGGCTACACCTTC,CASSQSGQGYYGYTF
TRBJ1-1,TRBV5-1,.,.,TGCGCCAGCAGCCAGACGGGTGTGAACACTGAAGCTTTCTTT,CASSQTGVNTEAFF
TRBJ1-2,TRBV9,few,.,TGTGCCAGCAGCCGAACAGGTTACAACTATGGCTACACCTTC,CASSRTGYNYGYTF
TRBJ1-1,TRBV28,.,TRBD1,TGTGCCAGCAGTTCATCGGGACAGCCTATGAACACTGAAGCTTTCTTT,CASSSSGQPMNTEAFF
TRBJ2-1,TRBV7-7,.,TRBD2,TGTGCTAGCAGCTTGATAGCGGGAACTGAGCAGTTCTTC,CASSLIAGTEQFF
TRBJ2-4,TRBV9,.,.,TGTGCCAGCAGCGTAGCTGGGCTAGCCAAAAACATTCAGTACTTC,CASSVAGLAKNIQYF
TRBJ2-5,TRBV2,.,TRBD1,TGTGCCAGCAGCCCCCAGGGGGCGAGAGAGACCCAGTACTTC,CASSPQGARETQYF
TRBJ1-4,TRBV7-8,.,TRBD1,TGTGCCAGCAGCCTAGTCGGACAGGGGGCAACTAATGAAAAACTGTTTTTT,CASSLVGQGATNEKLFF
TRBJ2-1,TRBV5-1,once,TRBD2,TGCGCCAGCAGCTTGGGCCCCCCTTCGACTAGCAGTGAGCAGTTCTTC,CASSLGPPSTSSEQFF
TRBJ2-7,TRBV2,.,.,TGTGCCAGCAGTGAGTTCGACGAGCAGTACTTC,CASSEFDEQYF